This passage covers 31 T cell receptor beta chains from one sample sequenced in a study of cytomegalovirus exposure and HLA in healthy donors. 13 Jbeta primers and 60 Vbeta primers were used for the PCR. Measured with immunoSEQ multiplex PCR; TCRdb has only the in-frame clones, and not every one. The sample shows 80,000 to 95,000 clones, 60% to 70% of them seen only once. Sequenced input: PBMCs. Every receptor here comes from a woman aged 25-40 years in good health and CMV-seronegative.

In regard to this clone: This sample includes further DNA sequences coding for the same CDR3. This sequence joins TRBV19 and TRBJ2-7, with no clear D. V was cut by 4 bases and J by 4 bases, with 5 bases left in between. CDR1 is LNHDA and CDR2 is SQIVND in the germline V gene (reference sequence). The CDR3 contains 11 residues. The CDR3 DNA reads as TGTGCCAGTAGTAGTCTATACGAGCAGTACTTC. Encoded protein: CASSSLYEQYF.

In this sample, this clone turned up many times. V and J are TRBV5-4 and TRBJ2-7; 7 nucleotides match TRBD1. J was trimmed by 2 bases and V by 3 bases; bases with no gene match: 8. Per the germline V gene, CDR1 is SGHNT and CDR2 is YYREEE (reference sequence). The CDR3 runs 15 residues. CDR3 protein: CASSWGQLGAYEQYF. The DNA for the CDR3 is TGTGCCAGCAGCTGGGGACAGTTAGGGGCCTACGAGCAGTACTTC.

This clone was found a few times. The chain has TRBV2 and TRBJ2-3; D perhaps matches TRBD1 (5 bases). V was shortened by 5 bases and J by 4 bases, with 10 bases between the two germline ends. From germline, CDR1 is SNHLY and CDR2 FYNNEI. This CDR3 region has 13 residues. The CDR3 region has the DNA TGTGCCAGCAGTTTACAGGTCCCAGATACGCAGTATTTT. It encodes CASSLQVPDTQYF.

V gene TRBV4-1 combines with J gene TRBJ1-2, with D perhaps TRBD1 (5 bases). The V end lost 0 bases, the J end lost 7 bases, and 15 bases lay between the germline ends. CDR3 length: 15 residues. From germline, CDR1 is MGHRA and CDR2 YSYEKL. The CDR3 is CASSQEGGEGRGYTF. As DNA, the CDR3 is TGCGCCAGCAGCCAAGAGGGGGGTGAAGGTCGTGGCTACACCTTC.

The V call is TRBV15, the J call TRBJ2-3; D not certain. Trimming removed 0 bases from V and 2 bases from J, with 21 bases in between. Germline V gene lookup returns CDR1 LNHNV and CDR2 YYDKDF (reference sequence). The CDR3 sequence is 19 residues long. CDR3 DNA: TGTGCCACCAGCAGAGATCTGTTGGCAGTGAGGCCCCACACAGATACGCAGTATTTT. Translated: CATSRDLLAVRPHTDTQYF.

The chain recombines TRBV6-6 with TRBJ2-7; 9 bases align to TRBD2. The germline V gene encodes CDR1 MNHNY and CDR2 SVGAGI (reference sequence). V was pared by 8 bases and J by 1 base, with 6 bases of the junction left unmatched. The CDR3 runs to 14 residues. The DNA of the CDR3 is TGTGCCAGCCATGGTGCGGGAGGGTCCTACGAGCAGTACTTC. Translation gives CASHGAGGSYEQYF.

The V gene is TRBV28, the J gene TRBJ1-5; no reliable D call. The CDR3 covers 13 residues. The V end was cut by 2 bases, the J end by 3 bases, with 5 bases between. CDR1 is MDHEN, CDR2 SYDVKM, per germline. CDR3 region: CASSLRDNQPQHF. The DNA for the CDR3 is TGTGCCAGCAGTTTACGCGACAATCAGCCCCAGCATTTT.

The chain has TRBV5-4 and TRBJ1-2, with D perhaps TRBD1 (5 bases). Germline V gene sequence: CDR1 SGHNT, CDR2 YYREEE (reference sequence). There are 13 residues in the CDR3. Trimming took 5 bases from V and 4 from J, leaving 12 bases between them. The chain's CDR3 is CASRAGGTYGYTF. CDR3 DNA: TGTGCCAGCAGGGCTGGGGGGACCTATGGCTACACCTTC.

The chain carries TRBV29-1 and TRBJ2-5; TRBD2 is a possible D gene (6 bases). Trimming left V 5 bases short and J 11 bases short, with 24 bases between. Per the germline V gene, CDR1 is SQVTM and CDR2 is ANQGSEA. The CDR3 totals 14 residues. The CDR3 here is CSVLYLAASGEQYF. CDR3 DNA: TGCAGCGTTTTATATTTAGCGGCCTCTGGAGAGCAGTACTTC.

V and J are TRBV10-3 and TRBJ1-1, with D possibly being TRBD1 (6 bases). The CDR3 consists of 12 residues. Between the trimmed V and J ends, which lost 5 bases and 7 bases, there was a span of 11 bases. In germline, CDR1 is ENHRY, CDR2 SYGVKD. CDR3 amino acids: CAISSDRGEAFF. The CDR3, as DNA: TGTGCCATCAGTTCGGACAGAGGTGAAGCTTTCTTT.

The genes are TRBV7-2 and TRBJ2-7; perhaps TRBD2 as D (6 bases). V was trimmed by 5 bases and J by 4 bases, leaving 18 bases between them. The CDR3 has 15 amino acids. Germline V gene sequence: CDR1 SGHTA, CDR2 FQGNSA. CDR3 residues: CASSPPGLQFYEQYF. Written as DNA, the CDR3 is TGTGCCAGCAGCCCCCCGGGACTGCAATTTTACGAGCAGTACTTC.

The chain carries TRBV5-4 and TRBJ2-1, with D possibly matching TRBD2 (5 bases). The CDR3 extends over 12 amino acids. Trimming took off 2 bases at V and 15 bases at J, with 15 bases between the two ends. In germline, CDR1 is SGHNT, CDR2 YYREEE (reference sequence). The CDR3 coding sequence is TGTGCCAGCAGCTTAGGTGCCACCGCGGGGTTCTTC. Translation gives CASSLGATAGFF.

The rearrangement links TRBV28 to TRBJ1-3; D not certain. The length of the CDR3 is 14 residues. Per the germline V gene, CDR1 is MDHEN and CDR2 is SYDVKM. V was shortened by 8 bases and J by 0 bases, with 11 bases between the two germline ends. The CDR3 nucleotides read TGTGCCAGCCGGTTCCAGGTCTCTGGAAACACCATATATTTT. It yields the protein CASRFQVSGNTIYF.

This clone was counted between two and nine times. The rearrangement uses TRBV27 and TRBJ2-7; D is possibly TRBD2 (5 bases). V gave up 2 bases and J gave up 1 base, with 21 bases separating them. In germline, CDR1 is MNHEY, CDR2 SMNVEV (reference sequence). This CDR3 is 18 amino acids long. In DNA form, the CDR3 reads TGTGCCAGCAGTTTAGAGATCCTAGCATCAAGTAAGTCCTACGAGCAGTACTTC. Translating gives CASSLEILASSKSYEQYF.

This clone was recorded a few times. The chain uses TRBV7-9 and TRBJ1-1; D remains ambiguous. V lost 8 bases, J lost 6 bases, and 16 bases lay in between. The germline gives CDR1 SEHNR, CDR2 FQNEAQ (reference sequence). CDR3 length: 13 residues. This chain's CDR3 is CASQILRGAEAFF. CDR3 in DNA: TGTGCCAGCCAAATTCTTCGGGGAGCTGAAGCTTTCTTT.

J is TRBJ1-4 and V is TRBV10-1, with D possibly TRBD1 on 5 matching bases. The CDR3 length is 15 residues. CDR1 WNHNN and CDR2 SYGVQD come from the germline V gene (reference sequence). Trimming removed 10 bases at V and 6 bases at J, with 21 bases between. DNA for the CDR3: TGCGCCAACAACTCCCAGGGTTCCAGGGATGAAAAACTGTTTTTT. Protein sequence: CANNSQGSRDEKLFF.

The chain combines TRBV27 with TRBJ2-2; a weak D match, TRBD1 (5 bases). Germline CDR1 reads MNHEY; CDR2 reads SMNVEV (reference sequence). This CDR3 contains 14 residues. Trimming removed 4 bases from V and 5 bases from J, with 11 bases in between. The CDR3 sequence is CASSSGLFTGELFF. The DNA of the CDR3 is TGTGCCAGCAGTTCAGGGTTGTTTACCGGGGAGCTGTTTTTT.

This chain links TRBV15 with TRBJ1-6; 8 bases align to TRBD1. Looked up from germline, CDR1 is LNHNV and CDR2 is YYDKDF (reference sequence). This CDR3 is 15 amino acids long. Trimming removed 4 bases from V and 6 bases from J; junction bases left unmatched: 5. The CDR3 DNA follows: TGTGCCACCAGCATGGACAGGGCAGCTAATTCACCCCTCCACTTT. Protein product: CATSMDRAANSPLHF.

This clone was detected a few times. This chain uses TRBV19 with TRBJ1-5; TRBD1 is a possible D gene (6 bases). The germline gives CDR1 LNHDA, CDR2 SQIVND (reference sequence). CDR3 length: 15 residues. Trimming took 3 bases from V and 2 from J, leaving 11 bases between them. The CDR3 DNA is TGTGCCAGTAGTATTCTATCAGGGGGCAATCAGCCCCAGCATTTT. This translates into CASSILSGGNQPQHF.

In DNA, the CDR3 is TGTGCCAGCAGCCAAGGTGGTCCCTCGGACGAGCAGTACTTC. Its translation: CASSQGGPSDEQYF. V and J are TRBV14 and TRBJ2-7; D is undetermined. V gave up 1 base and J gave up 5 bases, with 12 bases separating them. Germline V CDR1 and CDR2: SGHDN, FVKESK. The CDR3 covers 14 residues.

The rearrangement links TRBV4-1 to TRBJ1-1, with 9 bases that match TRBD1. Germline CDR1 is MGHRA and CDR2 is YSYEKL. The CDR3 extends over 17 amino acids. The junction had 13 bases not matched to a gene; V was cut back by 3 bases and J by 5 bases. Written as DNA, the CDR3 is TGCGCCAGCAGCCACCCACCCCAACAGGGGGCATGGACTGAAGCTTTCTTT. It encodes CASSHPPQQGAWTEAFF.

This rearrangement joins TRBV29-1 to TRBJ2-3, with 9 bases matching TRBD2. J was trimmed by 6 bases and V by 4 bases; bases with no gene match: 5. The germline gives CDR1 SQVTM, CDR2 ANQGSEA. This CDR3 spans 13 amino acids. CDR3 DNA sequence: TGCAGCGTTGCTAGCGGGGCAGGGGATACGCAGTATTTT. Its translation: CSVASGAGDTQYF.

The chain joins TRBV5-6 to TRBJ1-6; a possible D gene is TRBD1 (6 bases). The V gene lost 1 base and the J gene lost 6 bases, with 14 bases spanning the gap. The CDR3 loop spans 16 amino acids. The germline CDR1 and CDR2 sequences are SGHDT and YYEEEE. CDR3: CASSLSGQGINSPLHF. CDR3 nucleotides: TGTGCCAGCAGCTTGTCGGGGCAGGGGATTAATTCACCCCTCCACTTT.

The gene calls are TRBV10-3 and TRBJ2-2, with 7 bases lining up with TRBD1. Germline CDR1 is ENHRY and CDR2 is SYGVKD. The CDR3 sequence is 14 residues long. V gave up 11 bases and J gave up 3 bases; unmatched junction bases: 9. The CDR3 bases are TGTGCCCACGCCGGGACAGTCGACACCGGGGAGCTGTTTTTT. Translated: CAHAGTVDTGELFF.

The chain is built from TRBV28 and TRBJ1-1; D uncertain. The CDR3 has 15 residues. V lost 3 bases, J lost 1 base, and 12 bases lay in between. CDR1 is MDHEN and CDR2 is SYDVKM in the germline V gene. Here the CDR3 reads CASSLVQAENTEAFF. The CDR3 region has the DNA TGTGCCAGCAGTTTGGTCCAGGCCGAGAACACTGAAGCTTTCTTT. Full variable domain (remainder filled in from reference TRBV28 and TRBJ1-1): DVKVTQSSRYLVKRTGEKVFLECVQDMDHENMFWYRQDPGLGLRLIYFSYDVKMKEKGDIPEGYSVSREKKERFSLILESASTNQTSMYLCASSLVQAENTEAFFGQGTRLTVV.

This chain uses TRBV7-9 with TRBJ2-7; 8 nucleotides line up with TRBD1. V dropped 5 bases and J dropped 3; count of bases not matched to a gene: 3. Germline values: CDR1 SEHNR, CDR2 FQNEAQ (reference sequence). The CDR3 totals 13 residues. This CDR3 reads CASSGTGNYEQYF. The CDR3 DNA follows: TGTGCCAGCAGCGGGACAGGTAACTACGAGCAGTACTTC.

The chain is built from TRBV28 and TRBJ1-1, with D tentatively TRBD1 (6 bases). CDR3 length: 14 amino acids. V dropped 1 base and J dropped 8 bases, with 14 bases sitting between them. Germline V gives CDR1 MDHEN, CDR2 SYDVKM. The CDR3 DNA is TGTGCCAGCAGTTTATTCCACATGGACAGCGAAGCTTTCTTT. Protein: CASSLFHMDSEAFF.

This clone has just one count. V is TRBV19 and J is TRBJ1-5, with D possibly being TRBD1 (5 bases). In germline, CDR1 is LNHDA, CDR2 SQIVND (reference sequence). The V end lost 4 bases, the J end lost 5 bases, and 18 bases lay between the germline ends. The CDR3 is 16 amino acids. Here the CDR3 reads CASSTPFGRVDQPQHF. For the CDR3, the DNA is TGTGCCAGTAGTACCCCCTTTGGCAGGGTGGATCAGCCCCAGCATTTT.

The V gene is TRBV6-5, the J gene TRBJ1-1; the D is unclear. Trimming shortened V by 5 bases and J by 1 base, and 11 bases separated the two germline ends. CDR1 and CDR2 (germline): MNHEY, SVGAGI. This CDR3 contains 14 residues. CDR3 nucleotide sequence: TGTGCCAGCAGTGTGAAACAGACGAACACTGAAGCTTTCTTT. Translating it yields CASSVKQTNTEAFF.

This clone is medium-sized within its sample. The CDR3 region has the DNA TGCGCCAGCAGCCAAGCCAAGACAGGTTTTGCTTTCTTT. Translated, it gives CASSQAKTGFAFF. This chain connects TRBV4-1 to TRBJ1-1; D is possibly TRBD1 (6 bases). Germline V gene sequence: CDR1 MGHRA, CDR2 YSYEKL. Trimming removed 1 base at V and 11 bases at J, with 14 bases between. The CDR3 covers 13 residues.

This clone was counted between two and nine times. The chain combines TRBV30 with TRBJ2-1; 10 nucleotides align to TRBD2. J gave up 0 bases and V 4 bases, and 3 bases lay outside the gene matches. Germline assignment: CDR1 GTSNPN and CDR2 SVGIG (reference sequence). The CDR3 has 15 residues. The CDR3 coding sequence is TGTGCCTGGAACCCTAGCGGGGGCTCCTACAATGAGCAGTTCTTC. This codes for CAWNPSGGSYNEQFF.